This T cell receptor beta chain originates from a study of metastatic and nonmetastatic thyroid tumors. The wider study: Malignant thyroid and benign thyroid patients provided blood and tumor or nodule tissue whose repertoires were compared. Regarding the study as a whole: It was reported that TCR beta diversity was significantly higher in malignant thyroid tumors than benign nodules, in blood and tumor.

Each patient went into thyroid surgery without having received any treatment. This CDR3 is built from 15 residues. Trimming took 2 bases from V and 4 from J; bases not matched to a gene: 6. Germline CDR1 is MNHNY and CDR2 is SVGAGI (reference sequence). This clone was seen repeatedly, ten times or more. Its antigen remains unidentified. How the authors handled the data: CDR3 was compared across clinicopathological groups, and the resulting differences were used to build a distant-metastasis classifier for papillary thyroid cancer. TCRdb re-analyzed the PCR reads using MiXCR. V and J calls and clone size were set by TCRdb, not the authors. The profile shows some 46,000 clones, about 22% of them singletons.

The specimen was blood. The V and J genes are TRBV6-6 and TRBJ2-7, with 9 bases aligning to TRBD2. The sequence was collected from a male donor with papillary thyroid cancer or a benign thyroid nodule (not recorded which). Some clones in this sample may be carry-over from other donors' samples. The CDR3 region has the DNA TGTGCCAGCAGTTACGCTAGCGGGAATTATTACGAGCAGTACTTC. Protein sequence: CASSYASGNYYEQYF.